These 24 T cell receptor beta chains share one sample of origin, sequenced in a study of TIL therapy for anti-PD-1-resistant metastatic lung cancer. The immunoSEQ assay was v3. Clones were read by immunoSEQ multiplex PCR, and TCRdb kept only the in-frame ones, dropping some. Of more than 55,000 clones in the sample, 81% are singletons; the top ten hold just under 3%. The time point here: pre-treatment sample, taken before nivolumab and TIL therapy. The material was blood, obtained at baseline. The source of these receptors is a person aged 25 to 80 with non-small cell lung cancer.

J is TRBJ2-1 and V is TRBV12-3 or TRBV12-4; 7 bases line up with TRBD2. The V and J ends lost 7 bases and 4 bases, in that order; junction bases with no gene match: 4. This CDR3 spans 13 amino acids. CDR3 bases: TGTGCCAGCACGGCTAGCGGATACAATGAGCAGTTCTTC. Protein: CASTASGYNEQFF.

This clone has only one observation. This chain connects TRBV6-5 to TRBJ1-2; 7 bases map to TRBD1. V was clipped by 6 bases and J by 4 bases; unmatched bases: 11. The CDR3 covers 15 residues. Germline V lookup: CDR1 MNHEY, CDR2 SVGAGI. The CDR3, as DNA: TGTGCCAGCAGACGGGGAAAGACAGGGCCCTATGGCTACACCTTC. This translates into CASRRGKTGPYGYTF.

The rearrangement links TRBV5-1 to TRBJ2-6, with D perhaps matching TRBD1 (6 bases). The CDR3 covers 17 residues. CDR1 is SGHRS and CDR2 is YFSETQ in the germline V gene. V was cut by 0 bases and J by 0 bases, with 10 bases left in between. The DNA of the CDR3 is TGCGCCAGCAGCTTGGGGGGGCTGAACTCTGGGGCCAACGTCCTGACTTTC. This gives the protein CASSLGGLNSGANVLTF.

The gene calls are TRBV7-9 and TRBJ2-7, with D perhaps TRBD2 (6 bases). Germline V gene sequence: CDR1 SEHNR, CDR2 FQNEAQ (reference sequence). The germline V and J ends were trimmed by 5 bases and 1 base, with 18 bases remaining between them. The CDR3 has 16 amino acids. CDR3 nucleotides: TGTGCCAGCAGCCAATTGGGCGGGGCGGAATCCTACGAGCAGTACTTC. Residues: CASSQLGGAESYEQYF.

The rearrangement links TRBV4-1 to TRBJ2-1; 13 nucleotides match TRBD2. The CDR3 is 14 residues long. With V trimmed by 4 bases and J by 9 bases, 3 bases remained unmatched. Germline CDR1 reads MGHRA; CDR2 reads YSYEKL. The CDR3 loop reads CASSPGLAGVEQFF. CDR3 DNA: TGCGCCAGCAGCCCCGGACTAGCGGGAGTTGAGCAGTTCTTC.

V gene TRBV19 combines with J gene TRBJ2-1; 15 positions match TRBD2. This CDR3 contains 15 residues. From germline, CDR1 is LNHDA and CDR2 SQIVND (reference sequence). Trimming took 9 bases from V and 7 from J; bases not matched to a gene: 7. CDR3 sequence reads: CASRTSGRASNEQFF. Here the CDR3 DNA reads TGTGCCAGCCGGACTAGCGGGAGGGCCTCAAATGAGCAGTTCTTC.

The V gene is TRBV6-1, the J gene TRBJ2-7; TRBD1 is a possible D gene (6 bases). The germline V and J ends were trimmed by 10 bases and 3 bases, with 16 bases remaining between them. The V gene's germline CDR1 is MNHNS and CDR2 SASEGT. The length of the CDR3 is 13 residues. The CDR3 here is CAIGTPLDYEQYF. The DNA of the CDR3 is TGTGCCATCGGGACACCCTTGGACTACGAGCAGTACTTC.

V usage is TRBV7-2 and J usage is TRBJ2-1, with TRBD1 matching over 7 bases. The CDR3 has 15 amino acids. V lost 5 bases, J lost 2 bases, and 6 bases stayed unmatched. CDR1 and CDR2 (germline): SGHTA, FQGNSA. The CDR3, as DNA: TGTGCCAGCAGCCGCACCGGGACAGCCTACAATGAGCAGTTCTTC. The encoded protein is CASSRTGTAYNEQFF.

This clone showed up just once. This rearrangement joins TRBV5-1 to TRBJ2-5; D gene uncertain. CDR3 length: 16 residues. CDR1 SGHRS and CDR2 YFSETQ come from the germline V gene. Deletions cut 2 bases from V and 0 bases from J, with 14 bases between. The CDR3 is CASSLQRRTDQETQYF. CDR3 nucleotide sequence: TGCGCCAGCAGCTTACAACGGCGGACCGACCAAGAGACCCAGTACTTC.

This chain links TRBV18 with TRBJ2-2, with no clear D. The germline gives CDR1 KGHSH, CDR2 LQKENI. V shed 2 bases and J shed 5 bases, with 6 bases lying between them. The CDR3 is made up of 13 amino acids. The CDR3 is CASSPSKTGELFF. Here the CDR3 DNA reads TGTGCCAGCTCACCATCTAAGACCGGGGAGCTGTTTTTT. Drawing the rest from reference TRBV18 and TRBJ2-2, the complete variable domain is NAGVMQNPRHLVRRRGQEARLRCSPMKGHSHVYWYRQLPEEGLKFMVYLQKENIIDESGMPKERFSAEFPKEGPSILRIQQVVRGDSAAYFCASSPSKTGELFFGEGSRLTVL.

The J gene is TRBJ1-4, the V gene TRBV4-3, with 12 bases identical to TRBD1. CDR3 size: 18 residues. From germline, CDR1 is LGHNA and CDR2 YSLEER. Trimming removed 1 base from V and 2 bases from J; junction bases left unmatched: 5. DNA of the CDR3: TGCGCCAGCAGCCAAGGGGGACAGGGGGCGAGGACTAATGAAAAACTGTTTTTT. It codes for CASSQGGQGARTNEKLFF.

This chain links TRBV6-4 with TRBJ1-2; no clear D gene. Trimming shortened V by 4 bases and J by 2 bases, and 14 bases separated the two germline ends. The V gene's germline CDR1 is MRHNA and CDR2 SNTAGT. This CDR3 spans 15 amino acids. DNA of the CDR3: TGTGCCAGCAGTGCTTATCTCGGAGGGAACTATGGCTACACCTTC. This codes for CASSAYLGGNYGYTF.

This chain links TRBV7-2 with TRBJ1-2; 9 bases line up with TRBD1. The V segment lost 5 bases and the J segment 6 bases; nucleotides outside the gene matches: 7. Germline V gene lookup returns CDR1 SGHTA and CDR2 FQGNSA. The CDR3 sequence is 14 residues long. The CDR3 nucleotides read TGTGCCAGCAGCCTACGGGGACAGGGTCATGGCTACACCTTC. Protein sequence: CASSLRGQGHGYTF.

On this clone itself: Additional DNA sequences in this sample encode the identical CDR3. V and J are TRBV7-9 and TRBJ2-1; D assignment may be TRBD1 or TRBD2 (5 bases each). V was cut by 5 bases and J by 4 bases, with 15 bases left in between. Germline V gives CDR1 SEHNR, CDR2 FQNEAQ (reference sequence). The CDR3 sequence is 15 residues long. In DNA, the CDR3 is TGTGCCAGCAGCCCCCGGGACCGCCCGTACAATGAGCAGTTCTTC. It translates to CASSPRDRPYNEQFF. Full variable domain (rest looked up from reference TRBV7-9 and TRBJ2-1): DTGVSQNPRHKITKRGQNVTFRCDPISEHNRLYWYRQTLGQGPEFLTYFQNEAQLEKSRLLSDRFSAERPKGSFSTLEIQRTEQGDSAMYLCASSPRDRPYNEQFFGPGTRLTVL.

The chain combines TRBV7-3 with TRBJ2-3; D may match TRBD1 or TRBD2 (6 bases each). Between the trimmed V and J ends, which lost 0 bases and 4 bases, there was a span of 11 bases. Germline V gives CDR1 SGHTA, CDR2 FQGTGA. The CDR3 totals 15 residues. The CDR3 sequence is CASSLTYREADTQYF. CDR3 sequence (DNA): TGTGCCAGCAGCTTAACTTACAGGGAGGCAGATACGCAGTATTTT.

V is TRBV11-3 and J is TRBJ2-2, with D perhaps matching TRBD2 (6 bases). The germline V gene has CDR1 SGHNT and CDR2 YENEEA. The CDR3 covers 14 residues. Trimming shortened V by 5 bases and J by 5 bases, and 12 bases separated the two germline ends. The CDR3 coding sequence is TGTGCCAGCAGCCGGCGGGGTGGGACCGGGGAGCTGTTTTTT. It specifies CASSRRGGTGELFF.

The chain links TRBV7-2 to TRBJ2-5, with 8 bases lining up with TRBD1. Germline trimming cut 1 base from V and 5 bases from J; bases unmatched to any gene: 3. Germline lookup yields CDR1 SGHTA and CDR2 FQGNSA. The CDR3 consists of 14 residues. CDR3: CASSLGTGYETQYF. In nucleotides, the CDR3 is TGTGCCAGCAGCTTAGGGACAGGGTATGAGACCCAGTACTTC. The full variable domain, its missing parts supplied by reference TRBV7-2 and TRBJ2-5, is GAGVSQSPSNKVTEKGKDVELRCDPISGHTALYWYRQSLGQGLEFLIYFQGNSAPDKSGLPSDRFSAERTGGSVSTLTIQRTQQEDSAVYLCASSLGTGYETQYFGPGTRLLVL.

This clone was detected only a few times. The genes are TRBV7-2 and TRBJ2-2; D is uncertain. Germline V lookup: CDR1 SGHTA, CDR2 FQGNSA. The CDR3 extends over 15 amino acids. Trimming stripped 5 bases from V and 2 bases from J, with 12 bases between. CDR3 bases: TGTGCCAGCAGCCAGACTCCCCTCAACACCGGGGAGCTGTTTTTT. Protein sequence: CASSQTPLNTGELFF.

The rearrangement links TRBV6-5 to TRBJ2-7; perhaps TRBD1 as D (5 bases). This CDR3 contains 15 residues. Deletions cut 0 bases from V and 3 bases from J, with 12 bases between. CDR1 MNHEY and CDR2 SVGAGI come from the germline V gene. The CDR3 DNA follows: TGTGCCAGCAGTTACTCGACCTTAGGGGACTACGAGCAGTACTTC. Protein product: CASSYSTLGDYEQYF.

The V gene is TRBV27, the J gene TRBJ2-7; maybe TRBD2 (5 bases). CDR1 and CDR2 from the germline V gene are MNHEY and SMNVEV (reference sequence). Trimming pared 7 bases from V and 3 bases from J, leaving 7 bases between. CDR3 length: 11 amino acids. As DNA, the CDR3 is TGTGCCAGCAAAGGAGGCTACGAGCAGTACTTC. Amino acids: CASKGGYEQYF.

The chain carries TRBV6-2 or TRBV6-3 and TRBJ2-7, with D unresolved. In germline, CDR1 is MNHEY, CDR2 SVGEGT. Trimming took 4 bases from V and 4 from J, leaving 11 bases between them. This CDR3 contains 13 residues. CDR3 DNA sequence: TGTGCCAGCAGTTCGGCAGTTATTTACGAGCAGTACTTC. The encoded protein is CASSSAVIYEQYF.

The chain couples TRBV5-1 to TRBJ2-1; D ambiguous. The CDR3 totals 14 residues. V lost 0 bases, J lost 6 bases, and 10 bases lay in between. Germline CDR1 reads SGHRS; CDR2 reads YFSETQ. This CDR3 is CASSLALSLNEQFF. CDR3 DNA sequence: TGCGCCAGCAGCTTGGCCCTCTCCCTCAATGAGCAGTTCTTC.

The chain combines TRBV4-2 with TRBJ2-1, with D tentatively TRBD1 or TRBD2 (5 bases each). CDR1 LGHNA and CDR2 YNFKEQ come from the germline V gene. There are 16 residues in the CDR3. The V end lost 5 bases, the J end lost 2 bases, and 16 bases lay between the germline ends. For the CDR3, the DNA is TGTGCCAGCAGCTGGGACGGGCAGATTACCTACAATGAGCAGTTCTTC. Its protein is CASSWDGQITYNEQFF.

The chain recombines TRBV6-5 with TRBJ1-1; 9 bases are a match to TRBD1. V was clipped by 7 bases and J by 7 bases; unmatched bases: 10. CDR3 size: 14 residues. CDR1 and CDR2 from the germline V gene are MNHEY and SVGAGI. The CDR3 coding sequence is TGTGCCAGCAAGGGAACAGGGGGCGCGGTTGAAGCTTTCTTT. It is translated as CASKGTGGAVEAFF.